The rows below give T cell receptor beta chains drawn from one sample of a study of blood T cell repertoires in COVID-19. Repertoires were generated with immunoSEQ multiplex PCR, while TCRdb's copy carries only in-frame clones and drops some. Here the sample spans roughly 250,000 clones, 60% to 75% being singletons. Material for sequencing was peripheral blood. These receptors originate from a woman of 80 years or more with acute or convalescent COVID-19. Both conserved end residues are part of each CDR3. The order of the fields is J gene, V gene, D gene, clone size, CDR3 length, CDR3 protein, CDR3 DNA. A D gene is named only where the DNA matches it firmly. Not all rows give a size; the values are once, few, many and, for expanded clones, a class.

>TRBJ1-1|TRBV5-6|.|.|13
CASSATVNTEAFF
TGTGCCAGCAGTGCTACAGTGAACACTGAAGCTTTCTTT
>TRBJ2-7|TRBV5-1|TRBD2|once|15
CASSLKAGRVHEQYF
TGCGCCAGCAGCTTGAAGGCAGGGAGGGTCCACGAGCAGTACTTC
>TRBJ2-7|TRBV30|TRBD1|.|14
CAWSDPGQGGEQYF
TGTGCCTGGAGTGATCCGGGACAGGGAGGCGAGCAGTACTTC
>TRBJ2-6|TRBV5-1|.|.|15
CASSSQGTGANVLTF
TGCGCCAGCAGCTCACAGGGCACTGGGGCCAACGTCCTGACTTTC
>TRBJ2-7|TRBV9|.|.|15
CASSVLPAGDYEQYF
TGTGCCAGCAGCGTACTCCCGGCAGGGGACTACGAGCAGTACTTC
>TRBJ2-5|TRBV18|TRBD2|many|14
CASSLTSAQETQYF
TGTGCCAGCTCATTGACTAGCGCTCAAGAGACCCAGTACTTC
>TRBJ2-3|TRBV7-8|TRBD1|.|16
CASSLVTGQGADTQYF
TGTGCCAGCAGCTTAGTAACGGGACAGGGGGCAGATACGCAGTATTTT
>TRBJ1-2|TRBV6-5|.|.|15
CASSFDPDHRGGYTF
TGTGCCAGCAGTTTCGACCCTGATCACCGGGGTGGCTACACCTTC
>TRBJ1-1|TRBV5-1|.|.|13
CASSEGVGTEAFF
TGCGCCAGCAGCGAGGGGGTCGGCACTGAAGCTTTCTTT
>TRBJ2-5|TRBV7-2|TRBD2|.|16
CASSHLLAGGPETQYF
TGTGCCAGCAGCCACCTACTAGCGGGGGGGCCGGAGACCCAGTACTTC
>TRBJ1-2|TRBV3-1/TRBV3-2|TRBD1|.|13
CASSYGQVGGYTF
TGTGCCAGCAGCTATGGACAGGTTGGGGGCTACACCTTC
>TRBJ1-4|TRBV5-1|TRBD1|.|16
CASSEQGIATNEKLFF
TGCGCCAGCAGCGAACAGGGGATAGCGACTAATGAAAAACTGTTTTTT
>TRBJ2-1|TRBV12-3/TRBV12-4|.|.|12
CASSLSYNEQFF
TGTGCCAGCAGTTTATCTTACAATGAGCAGTTCTTC
>TRBJ1-1|TRBV7-3|.|.|15
CASSQTGGPSTEAFF
TGTGCCAGCAGCCAAACGGGGGGACCTAGCACTGAAGCTTTCTTT
>TRBJ2-3|TRBV3-1/TRBV3-2|.|.|14
CASSQDLPSAVEYF
TGTGCCAGCAGCCAAGATCTACCCTCGGCGGTGGAGTATTTT
>TRBJ1-4|TRBV18|TRBD1|.|13
CASSPWTGQKLFF
TGTGCCAGCTCACCGTGGACAGGGCAAAAACTGTTTTTT
>TRBJ1-6|TRBV6-4|.|.|15
CASSPDSSYNSPLHF
TGTGCCAGCAGTCCCGACAGCTCCTATAATTCACCCCTCCACTTT
>TRBJ1-1|TRBV24-1|.|.|16
CATSDLNQIMNTEAFF
TGTGCCACCAGTGATTTGAATCAGATCATGAACACTGAAGCTTTCTTT
>TRBJ2-1|TRBV7-2|TRBD2|.|16
CASSSRGLAGYNEQFF
TGTGCCAGCAGCTCCAGAGGACTAGCGGGGTACAATGAGCAGTTCTTC
>TRBJ1-3|TRBV18|TRBD1|.|16
CASSPQGQISGNTIYF
TGTGCCAGCTCACCACAGGGACAGATCTCTGGAAACACCATATATTTT
>TRBJ2-7|TRBV28|.|.|15
CASSTGPPRVYEQYF
TGTGCCAGCAGTACCGGTCCCCCTCGAGTATACGAGCAGTACTTC
>TRBJ1-5|TRBV2|TRBD1|.|14
CASKQGGAGQPQHF
TGTGCCAGCAAGCAAGGGGGCGCCGGTCAGCCCCAGCATTTT
>TRBJ2-3|TRBV5-8|TRBD1|few|17
CASSRTGGRGGTDTQYF
TGTGCCAGCAGCCGAACAGGGGGCCGAGGGGGCACAGATACGCAGTATTTT
>TRBJ2-2|TRBV18|TRBD1|.|15
CASSETGAFTGELFF
TGTGCCAGCTCAGAAACAGGGGCCTTCACCGGGGAGCTGTTTTTT
>TRBJ2-5|TRBV3-1/TRBV3-2|.|.|12
CASSQVSRTQYF
TGTGCCAGCAGCCAAGTTAGCAGGACCCAGTACTTC
>TRBJ1-5|TRBV12-3/TRBV12-4|.|.|12
CASSPNNQPQHF
TGTGCCAGCAGTCCCAATAATCAGCCCCAGCATTTT
>TRBJ2-3|TRBV6-5|TRBD2|.|12
CASSSLAGAQYF
TGTGCCAGCAGTTCCCTAGCGGGGGCGCAGTATTTT
>TRBJ1-2|TRBV5-6|TRBD1|.|16
CASSEGQGVGSYGYTF
TGTGCCAGCAGCGAAGGACAGGGCGTGGGATCCTATGGCTACACCTTC
>TRBJ1-3|TRBV19|.|few|16
CASSMLFSVSGNTIYF
TGTGCCAGTAGTATGCTCTTCAGCGTCTCTGGAAACACCATATATTTT
>TRBJ2-1|TRBV7-9|TRBD2|.|18
CASSLGTGSGRATNEQFF
TGTGCCAGCAGCTTAGGTACCGGAAGCGGGAGAGCCACCAATGAGCAGTTCTTC
>TRBJ1-1|TRBV4-1|TRBD1|once|14
CASSPTGMNTEAFF
TGCGCCAGCAGCCCGACAGGGATGAACACTGAAGCTTTCTTT
>TRBJ2-5|TRBV19|.|.|14
CASQRDSPRETQYF
TGTGCCAGCCAACGGGACTCTCCCCGAGAGACCCAGTACTTC
>TRBJ2-3|TRBV19|.|.|13
CASSSGGTDTQYF
TGTGCCAGTAGTAGCGGAGGCACAGATACGCAGTATTTT
>TRBJ1-2|TRBV18|TRBD1|.|15
CASSPVGQGNYGYTF
TGTGCCAGCTCACCAGTGGGACAGGGGAACTATGGCTACACCTTC
>TRBJ2-3|TRBV3-1/TRBV3-2|TRBD2|few|16
CASSQDRGGAPDTQYF
TGTGCCAGCAGCCAAGATCGCGGGGGGGCTCCAGATACGCAGTATTTT
>TRBJ1-3|TRBV2|TRBD1|.|15
CASSVDRGPGNTIYF
TGTGCCAGCAGCGTGGACAGGGGGCCTGGAAACACCATATATTTT
>TRBJ1-1|TRBV7-9|TRBD1|once|15
CASSPRQGLNTEAFF
TGTGCCAGCAGCCCTAGACAGGGACTGAACACTGAAGCTTTCTTT
>TRBJ2-7|TRBV23-1|.|.|13
CASTEDSFWVQYF
TGCGCCAGCACGGAGGACAGTTTCTGGGTGCAGTACTTC
>TRBJ1-1|TRBV2|.|.|14
CASSPDHGGTEAFF
TGTGCCAGCAGTCCGGACCATGGAGGCACTGAAGCTTTCTTT
>TRBJ2-1|TRBV29-1|TRBD1|.|12
CSVPGQGYEQFF
TGCAGCGTTCCGGGACAGGGGTATGAGCAGTTCTTC
>TRBJ2-7|TRBV3-1/TRBV3-2|TRBD1|.|14
CASSQGQGLREQYF
TGTGCCAGCAGCCAGGGACAGGGACTGCGCGAGCAGTACTTC
>TRBJ2-5|TRBV7-9|TRBD1|.|15
CASSPGTGGKETQYF
TGTGCCAGCAGCCCCGGGACAGGGGGGAAAGAGACCCAGTACTTC
>TRBJ2-1|TRBV29-1|TRBD1|.|14
CSVLPDRGLNEQFF
TGCAGCGTCCTCCCGGACAGGGGGCTCAATGAGCAGTTCTTC
>TRBJ2-2|TRBV5-1|.|.|16
CASSLLAPSGTGELFF
TGCGCCAGCAGCTTGTTGGCGCCCTCGGGCACCGGGGAGCTGTTTTTT
>TRBJ2-2|TRBV7-8|.|few|15
CASSLDNIYTGELFF
TGTGCCAGCAGCTTAGATAATATCTATACCGGGGAGCTGTTTTTT